This T cell receptor beta chain was sequenced in a study of identical twins (dated by TCRdb to the mid-2010s). A note on the overall study: To test whether fetal clonotypes persist, this study deep-sequenced TCR alpha and beta repertoires from monozygotic twins, from unrelated adults of various ages, and from cord blood. Replicate twin experiments were performed at different times using different library preparation protocols to rule out contamination. Overall results and qualifications from the work: In monozygotic twins, out-of-frame TCR alpha sharing was systematically underestimated by recombination models, although the models agreed with sharing between unrelated individuals. Excess twin sharing in beta out-of-frame sequences was weaker because fewer shared sequences lowered the signal-to-noise ratio. Fewer insertions were carried by abundant cord blood beta clonotypes; a weaker similar trend was observed in young adult naive repertoires, while no such trend was observed in memory repertoires. Invariant T cells such as MAIT and iNKT could partly confound zero-insertion analyses, though diverse VJ usage argued against this for most clonotypes. Compared with coincidental sharing between unrelated individuals, out-of-frame TCR alpha sequences shared between twins showed an excess of sequences with low generation probability. Conclusions relied on cross-sectional statistical analysis, since the same donors could not be followed over many years.

All donors were healthy Caucasians. The twin cohort comprised three pairs of female monozygotic twins, all aged roughly 18 to 29 years. RNA for TCR libraries was isolated from peripheral blood mononuclear cells. To prepare the library, 5' RACE was applied. Sequencing relied on an Illumina HiSeq 2000. A universal primer binding site was added through template switching, and the final cDNA carried a unique molecular identifier so that TCR cDNA molecules could be counted accurately. Specific primers in the conserved constant-segment region were used to synthesize first-strand cDNA for TCR alpha and beta chains. To control for contamination, every cDNA library carried two barcodes: a SMART-Mk sample barcode plus Illumina barcodes. TruSeq adapter sequences and Illumina sample barcodes were added in two successive PCR steps. TCR alpha and beta cDNA libraries were sequenced on the Illumina HiSeq platform with custom primers. Concerning the study's data processing: Raw reads were processed with MiGEC to extract unique molecular identifiers, and MiXCR was used to determine CDR3 positions. For each individual, recombination models were inferred using an EM algorithm with the repgenHMM and IGoR tools. Shared clonotype analysis was performed with the tcR package in R, normalizing sharing by the product of cloneset sizes. To study raw recombination without the effects of thymic and clonal selection, out-of-frame nonproductive sequences were analyzed. The public reads were quality trimmed at Q25 with fastp and then assembled into clones with MiXCR by TCRdb, keeping productive beta chains. All rows with the same CDR3 protein become a single entry with the most common DNA and genes. The V and J calls follow TCRdb's processing rather than the paper's. The sample table holds 550,000 to 700,000 distinct CDR3 sequences, of which approximately 21% were seen once. The ten largest account for roughly 4% of the sample.

There are a few counts of this clonotype. Its target antigen remains unknown. There are no base qualities to consult, and no much larger clone falls within one base. The V end loses 1 base and the J end loses 1 base, and a stretch of 4 bases separates them. Its CDR3 holds 13 amino acids, cysteine through phenylalanine. Just CDR3 DNA is preserved here, 39 bases in frame from base 1. The germline V gene (reference sequence) specifies SEHNR as CDR1 and FQNEAQ as CDR2. These same records also appear under a second study, on T cells expressing NK-cell markers. The second paper states: TCR beta-chain repertoires were profiled in sorted CD3+CD56+NKG2C+, CD3+CD56+NKG2C- and CD3+CD56-NKG2C+ T-cell subsets from eight donors. Among the eight sequenced donors, seven were HCMV-seropositive and one was HCMV-seronegative. To restrict sorting to alphabetaTCR-expressing T cells, an anti-gammadeltaTCR antibody was added in several experiments. In roughly 6 donors, the dominant CD3+CD56+NKG2C+ clonotypes ranked among the top 10 CD8+ clonotypes, making up roughly 1.0-8% of CD8+ T cells. Those dominant clonotypes were again the most abundant among CD3+CD56-NKG2C+ cells in a few donors, at about 28.3-60.1%. It remained unclear whether the expanded NKG2C-expressing T cell clones were specific for HCMV antigens. All eight donors whose samples were sequenced were randomly selected healthy volunteers, three of them men and five women. A commercial ELISA kit detecting HCMV-specific IgG in serum was used to determine HCMV serostatus. For a handful of donors, bulk peripheral blood T-cell repertoires were additionally sequenced from unsorted PBMC. Reads were demultiplexed and grouped by UMI with MIGEC, and clonotypes were assembled and quantified with MiTCR. To remove erroneous sequences, TCR cDNA sequences were retained only when supported by two or more reads. The tcR package was used for downstream repertoire analysis, and clonotypes were matched across fractions by CDR3 nucleotide sequence plus V segment. VDJmatch was used to annotate antigen specificity against VDJdb, with one amino acid substitution in CDR3 permitted.

The origin of this receptor is a young woman in good health. Sequencing used PBMCs. This receptor chain uses TRBV7-9 and TRBJ2-5; the D gene remains uncertain. Read as DNA, the sequence is TGTGCCAGCAGCTTAGAAGCCCAAGAGACCCAGTACTTC. It specifies CASSLEAQETQYF. Full variable domain (CDR3 extended with the reference TRBV7-9 and TRBJ2-5 proteins): DTGVSQNPRHKITKRGQNVTFRCDPISEHNRLYWYRQTLGQGPEFLTYFQNEAQLEKSRLLSDRFSAERPKGSFSTLEIQRTEQGDSAMYLCASSLEAQETQYFGPGTRLLVL.